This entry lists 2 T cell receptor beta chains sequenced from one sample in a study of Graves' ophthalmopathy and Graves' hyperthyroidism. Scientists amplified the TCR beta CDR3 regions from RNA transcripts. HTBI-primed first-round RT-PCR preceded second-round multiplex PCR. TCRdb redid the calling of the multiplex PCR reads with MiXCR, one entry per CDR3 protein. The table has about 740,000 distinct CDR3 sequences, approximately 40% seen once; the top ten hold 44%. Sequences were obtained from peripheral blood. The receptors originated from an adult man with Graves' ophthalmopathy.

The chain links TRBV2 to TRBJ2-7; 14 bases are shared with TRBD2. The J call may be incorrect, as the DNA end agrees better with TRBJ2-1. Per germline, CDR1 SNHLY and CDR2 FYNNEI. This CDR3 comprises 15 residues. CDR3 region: CASDSGTSGSDEQFF. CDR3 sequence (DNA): TGTGCCAGCGACTCCGGGACTAGCGGGAGTGATGAGCAGTTCTTC.

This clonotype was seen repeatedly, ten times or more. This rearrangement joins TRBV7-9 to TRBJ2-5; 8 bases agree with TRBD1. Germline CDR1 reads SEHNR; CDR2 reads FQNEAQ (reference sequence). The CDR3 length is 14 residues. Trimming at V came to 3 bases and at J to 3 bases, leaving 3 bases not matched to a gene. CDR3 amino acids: CASSFRGREETQYF. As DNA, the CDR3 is TGTGCCAGCAGCTTCAGGGGGCGGGAAGAGACCCAGTACTTC.